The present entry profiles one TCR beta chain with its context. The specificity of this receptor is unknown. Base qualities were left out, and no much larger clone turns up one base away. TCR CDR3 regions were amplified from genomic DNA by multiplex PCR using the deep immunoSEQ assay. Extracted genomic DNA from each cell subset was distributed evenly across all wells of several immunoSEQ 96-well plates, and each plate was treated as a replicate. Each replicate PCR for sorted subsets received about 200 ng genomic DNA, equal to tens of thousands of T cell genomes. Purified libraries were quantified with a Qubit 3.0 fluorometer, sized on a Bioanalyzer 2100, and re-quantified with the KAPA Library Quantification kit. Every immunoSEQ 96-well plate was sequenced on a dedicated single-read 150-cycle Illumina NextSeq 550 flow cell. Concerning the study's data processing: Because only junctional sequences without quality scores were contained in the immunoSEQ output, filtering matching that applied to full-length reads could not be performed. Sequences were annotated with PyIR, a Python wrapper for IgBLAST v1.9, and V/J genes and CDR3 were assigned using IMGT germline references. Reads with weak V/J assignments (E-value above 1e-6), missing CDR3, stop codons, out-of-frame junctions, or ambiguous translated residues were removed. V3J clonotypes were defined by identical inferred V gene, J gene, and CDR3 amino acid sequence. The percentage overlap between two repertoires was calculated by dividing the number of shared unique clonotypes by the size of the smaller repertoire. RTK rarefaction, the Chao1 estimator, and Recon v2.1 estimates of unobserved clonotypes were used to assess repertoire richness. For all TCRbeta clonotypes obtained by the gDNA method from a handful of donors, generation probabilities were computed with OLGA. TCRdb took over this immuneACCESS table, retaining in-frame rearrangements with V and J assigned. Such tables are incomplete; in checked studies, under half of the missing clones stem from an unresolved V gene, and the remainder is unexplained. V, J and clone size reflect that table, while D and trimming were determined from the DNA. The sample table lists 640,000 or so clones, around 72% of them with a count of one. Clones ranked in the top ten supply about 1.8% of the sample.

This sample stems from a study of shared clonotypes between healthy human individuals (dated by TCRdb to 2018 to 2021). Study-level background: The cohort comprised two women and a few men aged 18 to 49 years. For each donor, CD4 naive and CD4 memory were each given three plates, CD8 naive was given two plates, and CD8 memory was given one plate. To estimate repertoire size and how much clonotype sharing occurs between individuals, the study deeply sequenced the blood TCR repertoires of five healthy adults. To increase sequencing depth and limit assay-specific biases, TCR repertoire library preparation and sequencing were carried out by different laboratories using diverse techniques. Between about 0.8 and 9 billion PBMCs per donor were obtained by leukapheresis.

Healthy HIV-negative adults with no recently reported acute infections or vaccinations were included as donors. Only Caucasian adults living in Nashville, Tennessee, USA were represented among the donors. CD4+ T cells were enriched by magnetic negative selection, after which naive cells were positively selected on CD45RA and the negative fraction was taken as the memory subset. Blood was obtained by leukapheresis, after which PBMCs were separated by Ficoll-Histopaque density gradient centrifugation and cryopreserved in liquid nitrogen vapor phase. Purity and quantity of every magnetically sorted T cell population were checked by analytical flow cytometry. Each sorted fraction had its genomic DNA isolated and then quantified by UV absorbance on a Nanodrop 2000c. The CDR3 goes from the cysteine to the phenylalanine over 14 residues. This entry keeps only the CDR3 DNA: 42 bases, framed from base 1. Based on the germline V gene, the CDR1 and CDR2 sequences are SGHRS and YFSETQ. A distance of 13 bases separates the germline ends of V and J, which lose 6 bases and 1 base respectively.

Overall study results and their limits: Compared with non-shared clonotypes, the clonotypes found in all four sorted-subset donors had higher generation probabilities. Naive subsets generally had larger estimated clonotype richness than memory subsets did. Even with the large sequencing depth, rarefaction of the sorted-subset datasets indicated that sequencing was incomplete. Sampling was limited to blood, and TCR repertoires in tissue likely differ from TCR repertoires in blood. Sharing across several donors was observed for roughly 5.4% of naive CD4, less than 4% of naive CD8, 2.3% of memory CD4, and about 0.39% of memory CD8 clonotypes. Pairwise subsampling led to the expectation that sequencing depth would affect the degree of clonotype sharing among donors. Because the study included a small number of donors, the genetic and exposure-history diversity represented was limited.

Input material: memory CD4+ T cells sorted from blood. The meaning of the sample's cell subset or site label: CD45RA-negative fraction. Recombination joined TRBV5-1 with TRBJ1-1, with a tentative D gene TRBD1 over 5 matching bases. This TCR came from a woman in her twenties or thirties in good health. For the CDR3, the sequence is CASTRGEANTEAFF. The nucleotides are TGCGCCAGCACCCGGGGGGAGGCGAACACTGAAGCTTTCTTT. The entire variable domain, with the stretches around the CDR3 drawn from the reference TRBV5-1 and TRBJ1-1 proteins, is KAGVTQTPRYLIKTRGQQVTLSCSPISGHRSVSWYQQTPGQGLQFLFEYFSETQRNKGNFPGRFSGRQFSNSRSEMNVSTLELGDSALYLCASTRGEANTEAFFGQGTRLTVV.